This T cell receptor (beta chain) was recovered during a study of early T cells in non-severe SARS-CoV-2 infection. Overall study results and limits: CD4 and private specificities were missed by VDJdb matching, which favored anti-spike CD8 responses.

This clonotype appeared a few times. Its antigen is as yet unknown. V lost 6 bases and J lost 2, with 6 bases in between. The CDR3 is 13 amino acids. Germline CDR1 and CDR2: SGHRS and YFSETQ. The TCR library protocol attached unique molecular identifiers to the individual cDNA molecules. TCRdb processed the 5' RACE reads anew with MiXCR; each CDR3 protein has one entry. The sample yields some 80,000 distinct CDR3 sequences, 12% seen once. The sequenced sample consisted of whole blood. The genes are TRBV5-1 and TRBJ2-6; D call uncertain. The TCR originated in an adult who was a healthcare worker with PCR-confirmed SARS-CoV-2 infection or an uninfected control (not recorded which). This CDR3 reads CASTETGANVLTF. CDR3 nucleotides: TGCGCCAGCACGGAAACTGGGGCCAACGTCCTGACTTTC.